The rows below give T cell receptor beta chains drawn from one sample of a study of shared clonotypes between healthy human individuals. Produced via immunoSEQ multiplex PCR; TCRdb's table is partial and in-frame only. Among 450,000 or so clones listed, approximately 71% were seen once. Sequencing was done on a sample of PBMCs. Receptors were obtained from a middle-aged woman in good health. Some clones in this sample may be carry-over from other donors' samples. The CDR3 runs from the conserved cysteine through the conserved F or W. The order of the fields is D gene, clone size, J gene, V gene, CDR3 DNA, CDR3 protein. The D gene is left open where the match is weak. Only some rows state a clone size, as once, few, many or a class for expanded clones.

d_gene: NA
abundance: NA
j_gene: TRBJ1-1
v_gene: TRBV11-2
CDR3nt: TGTGCCAGCAGCCCCTCCAGAGGCACTGAAGCTTTCTTT
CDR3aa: CASSPSRGTEAFF

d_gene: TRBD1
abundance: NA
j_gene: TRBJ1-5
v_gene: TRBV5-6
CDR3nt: TGTGCCAGCAGCGCTACAGGGGATGGCCAGCCCCAGCATTTT
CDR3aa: CASSATGDGQPQHF

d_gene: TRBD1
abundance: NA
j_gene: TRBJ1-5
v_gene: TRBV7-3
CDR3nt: TGTGCCAGCAGCTTAGGGACAGGCGGCAGATTTGATCAGCCCCAGCATTTT
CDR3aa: CASSLGTGGRFDQPQHF

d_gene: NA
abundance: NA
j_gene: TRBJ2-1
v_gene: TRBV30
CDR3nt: TGTGCCTGGAGTGTACTAGGGGACAATGAGCAGTTCTTC
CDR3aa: CAWSVLGDNEQFF

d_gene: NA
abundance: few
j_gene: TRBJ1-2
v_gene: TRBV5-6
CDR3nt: TGTGCCAGCAGCTTGGTTCCAGGGAACGGCTACACCTTC
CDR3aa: CASSLVPGNGYTF

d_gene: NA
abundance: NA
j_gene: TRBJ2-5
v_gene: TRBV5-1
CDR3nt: TGCGCCTCGGCGGATCAAGAGACCCAGTACTTC
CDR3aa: CASADQETQYF

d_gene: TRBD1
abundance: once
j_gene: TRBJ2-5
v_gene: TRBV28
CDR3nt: TGTGCCAGCAGTTTGCTGGGGACAGGGGTTTGGGCACAAGAGACCCAGTACTTC
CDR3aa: CASSLLGTGVWAQETQYF

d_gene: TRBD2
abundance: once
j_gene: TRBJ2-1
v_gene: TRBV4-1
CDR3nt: TGCGCCAGCAGCCAAGGTCTAGCGGGAGGCGTCAGGAAGTTCTTC
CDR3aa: CASSQGLAGGVRKFF

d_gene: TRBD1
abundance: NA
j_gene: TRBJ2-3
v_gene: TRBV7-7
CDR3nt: TGTGCCAGCAGCCCGGGACAGGCTCCCACAGATACGCAGTATTTT
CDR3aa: CASSPGQAPTDTQYF

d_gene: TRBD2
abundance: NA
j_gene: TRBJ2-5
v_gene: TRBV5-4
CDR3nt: TGTGCCAGCAGAGGACTAGCGGGGGGGACCCAGTACTTC
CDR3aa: CASRGLAGGTQYF

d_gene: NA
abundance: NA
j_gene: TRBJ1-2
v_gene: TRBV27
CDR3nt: TGTGCCAGCAGTGCGTACATAGACTATGGCTACACCTTC
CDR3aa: CASSAYIDYGYTF

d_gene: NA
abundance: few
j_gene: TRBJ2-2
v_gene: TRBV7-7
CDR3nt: TGTGCCAGCAGCTTAGGTGGTTCGAACACCGGGGAGCTGTTTTTT
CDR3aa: CASSLGGSNTGELFF

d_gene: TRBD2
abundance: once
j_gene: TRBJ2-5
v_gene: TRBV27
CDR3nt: TGTGCCAGCAGTCCCTGGAGAGCGGGAGGGGAAGAGACCCAGTACTTC
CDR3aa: CASSPWRAGGEETQYF

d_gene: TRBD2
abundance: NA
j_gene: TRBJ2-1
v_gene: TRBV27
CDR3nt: TGTGCCAGCAGTTTGTCCGGGACTAGCGGGAGGGCCTACGAGTTCTTC
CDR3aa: CASSLSGTSGRAYEFF

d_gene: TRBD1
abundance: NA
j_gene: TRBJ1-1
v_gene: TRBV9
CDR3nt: TGTGCCAGCAGCTCAAGACAGGGTTGGACTGAAGCTTTCTTT
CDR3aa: CASSSRQGWTEAFF

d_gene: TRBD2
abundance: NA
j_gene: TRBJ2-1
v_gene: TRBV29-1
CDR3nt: TGCAGCGTTGATCGGGCCGGACTAGCGGGAGAATGGCAGTTCTTC
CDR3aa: CSVDRAGLAGEWQFF

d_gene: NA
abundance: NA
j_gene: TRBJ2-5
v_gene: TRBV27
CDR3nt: TGTGCCAGCAGACAGGCAGGGGGAGGAAAAGAGACCCAGTACTTC
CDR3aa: CASRQAGGGKETQYF

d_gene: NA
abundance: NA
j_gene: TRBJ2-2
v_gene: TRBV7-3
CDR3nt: TGTGCCAGCAGCCCCGACCTGAGGGATACCGGGGAGCTGTTTTTT
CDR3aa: CASSPDLRDTGELFF

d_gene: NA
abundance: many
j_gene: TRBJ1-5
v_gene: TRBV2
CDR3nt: TGTGCCAGCAGTTACCAGGGAGCCGGTCAGCCCCAGCATTTT
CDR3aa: CASSYQGAGQPQHF

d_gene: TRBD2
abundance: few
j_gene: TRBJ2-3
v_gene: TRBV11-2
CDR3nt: TGTGCCAGCAGCTTCGGGGGGAGTAACACAGATACGCAGTATTTT
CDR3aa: CASSFGGSNTDTQYF